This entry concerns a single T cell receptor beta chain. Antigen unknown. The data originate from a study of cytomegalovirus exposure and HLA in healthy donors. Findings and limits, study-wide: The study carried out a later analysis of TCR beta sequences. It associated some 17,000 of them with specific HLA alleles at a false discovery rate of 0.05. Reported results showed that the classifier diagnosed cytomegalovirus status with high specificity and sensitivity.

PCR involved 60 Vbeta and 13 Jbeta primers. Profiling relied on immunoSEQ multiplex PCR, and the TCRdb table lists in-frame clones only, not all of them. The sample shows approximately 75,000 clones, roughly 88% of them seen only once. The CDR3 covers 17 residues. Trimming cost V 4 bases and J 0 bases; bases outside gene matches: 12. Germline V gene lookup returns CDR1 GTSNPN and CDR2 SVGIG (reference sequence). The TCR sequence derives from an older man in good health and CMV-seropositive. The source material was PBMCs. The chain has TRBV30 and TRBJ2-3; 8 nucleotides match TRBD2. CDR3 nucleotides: TGTGCCTGGACCATAGGGCTAGCGGGCCCTAGCACAGATACGCAGTATTTT. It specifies CAWTIGLAGPSTDTQYF. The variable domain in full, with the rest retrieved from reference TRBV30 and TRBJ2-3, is SQTIHQWPATLVQPVGSPLSLECTVEGTSNPNLYWYRQAAGRGLQLLFYSVGIGQISSEVPQNLSASRPQDRQFILSSKKLLLSDSGFYLCAWTIGLAGPSTDTQYFGPGTRLTVL.